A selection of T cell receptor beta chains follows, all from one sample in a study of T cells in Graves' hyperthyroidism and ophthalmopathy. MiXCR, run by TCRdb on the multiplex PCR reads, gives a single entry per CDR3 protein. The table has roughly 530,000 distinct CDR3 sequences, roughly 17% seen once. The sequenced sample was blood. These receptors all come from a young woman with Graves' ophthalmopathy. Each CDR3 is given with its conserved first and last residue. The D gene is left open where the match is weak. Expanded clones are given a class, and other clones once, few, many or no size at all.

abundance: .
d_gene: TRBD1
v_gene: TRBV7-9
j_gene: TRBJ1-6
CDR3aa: CASSRGTGAFAPLHF
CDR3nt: TGTGCCAGCAGCCGGGGGACAGGGGCATTTGCACCCCTCCACTTT

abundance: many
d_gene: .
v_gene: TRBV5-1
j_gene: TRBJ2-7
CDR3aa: CASSLGRNPSYEQYF
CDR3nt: TGCGCCAGCAGCTTGGGGCGGAACCCCTCCTACGAGCAGTACTTC

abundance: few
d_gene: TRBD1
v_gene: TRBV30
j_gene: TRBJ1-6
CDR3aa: CAWRTGANSPLHF
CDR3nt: TGTGCCTGGCGTACAGGGGCTAATTCACCCCTCCACTTT

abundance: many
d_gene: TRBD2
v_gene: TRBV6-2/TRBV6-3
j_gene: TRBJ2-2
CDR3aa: CASSYRPSGPVLDTGELFF
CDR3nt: TGTGCCAGCAGTTACAGGCCTAGCGGGCCAGTCCTCGATACCGGGGAGCTGTTTTTT

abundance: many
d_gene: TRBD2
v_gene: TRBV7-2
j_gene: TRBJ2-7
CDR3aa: CASSLLIAGLYEQYF
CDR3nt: TGTGCCAGCAGCTTATTGATAGCGGGCCTCTACGAGCAGTACTTC

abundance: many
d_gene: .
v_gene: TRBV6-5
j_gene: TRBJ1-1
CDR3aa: CASSYHQGINTEAFF
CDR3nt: TGTGCCAGCAGTTACCATCAGGGGATCAACACTGAAGCTTTCTTT

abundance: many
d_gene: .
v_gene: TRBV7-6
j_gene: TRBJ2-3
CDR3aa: CASSLRQATTDTQYF
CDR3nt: TGTGCCAGCAGCTTAAGACAGGCCACAACAGATACGCAGTATTTT

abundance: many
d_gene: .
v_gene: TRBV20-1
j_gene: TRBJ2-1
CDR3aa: CSARTTYSYNEQFF
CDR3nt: TGCAGTGCCCGGACTACCTACTCCTACAATGAGCAGTTCTTC

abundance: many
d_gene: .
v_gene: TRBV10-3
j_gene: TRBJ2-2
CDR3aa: CAIPSGAAGGNTGELFF
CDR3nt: TGTGCCATCCCCTCGGGTGCTGCGGGCGGGAACACCGGGGAGCTGTTTTTT

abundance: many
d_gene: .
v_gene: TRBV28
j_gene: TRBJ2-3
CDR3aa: CASRGGGGSTDTQYF
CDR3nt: TGTGCCAGCAGGGGGGGAGGCGGTTCCACAGATACGCAGTATTTT

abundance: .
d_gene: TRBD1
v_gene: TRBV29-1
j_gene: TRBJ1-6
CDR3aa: CSVRDRGQNSPLHF
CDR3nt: TGCAGCGTTCGGGACAGGGGGCAGAATTCACCCCTCCACTTT

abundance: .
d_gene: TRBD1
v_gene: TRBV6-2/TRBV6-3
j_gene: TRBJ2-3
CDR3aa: CASRTGQGLADTQYF
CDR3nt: TGTGCCAGCAGAACAGGACAGGGTCTGGCAGATACGCAGTATTTT

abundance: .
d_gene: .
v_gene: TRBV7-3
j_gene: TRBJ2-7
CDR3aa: CASSPTGSVYEQYF
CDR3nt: TGTGCCAGCAGCCCTACCGGGAGCGTCTACGAGCAGTACTTC

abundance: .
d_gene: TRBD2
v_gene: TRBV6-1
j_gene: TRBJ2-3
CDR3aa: CASSRLAGGPTDTQYF
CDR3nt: TGTGCCAGCAGTAGACTAGCGGGAGGGCCGACAGATACGCAGTATTTT

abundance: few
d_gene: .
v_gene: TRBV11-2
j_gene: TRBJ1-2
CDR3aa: CASSLEQGSLCTF
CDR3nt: TGTGCCAGCAGCTTGGAGCAGGGGAGTCTTTGCACCTTC

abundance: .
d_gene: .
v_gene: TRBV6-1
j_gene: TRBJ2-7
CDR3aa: CASSELPTFPYEQYF
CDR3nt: TGTGCCAGCAGTGAACTCCCCACTTTCCCCTACGAGCAGTACTTC

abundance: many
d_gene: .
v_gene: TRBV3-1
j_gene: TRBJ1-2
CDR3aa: CASSQRGDYGYTF
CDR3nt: TGTGCCAGCAGCCAGAGGGGGGACTATGGCTACACCTTC

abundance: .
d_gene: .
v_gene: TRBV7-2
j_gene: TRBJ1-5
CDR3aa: CASSLDLRGGNQPQHF
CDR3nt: TGTGCCAGCAGCTTAGATCTCAGGGGAGGCAATCAGCCCCAGCATTTT

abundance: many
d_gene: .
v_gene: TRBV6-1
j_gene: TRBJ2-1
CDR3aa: CASRTLDYNEQFF
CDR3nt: TGTGCCAGCAGGACTTTGGACTACAATGAGCAGTTCTTC

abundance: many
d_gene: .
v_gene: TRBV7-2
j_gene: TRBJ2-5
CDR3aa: CASSTPGYQETQYF
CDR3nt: TGTGCCAGCAGCACCCCCGGGTACCAAGAGACCCAGTACTTC

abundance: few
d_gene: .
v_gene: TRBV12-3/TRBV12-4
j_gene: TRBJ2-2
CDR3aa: CASMGRGYGELFF
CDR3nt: TGTGCCAGCATGGGACGGGGGTACGGGGAGCTGTTTTTT

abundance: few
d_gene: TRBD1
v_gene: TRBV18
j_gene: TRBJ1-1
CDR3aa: CASSGDRGNTEAFF
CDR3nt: TGTGCCAGCTCAGGGGACAGGGGGAACACTGAAGCTTTCTTT

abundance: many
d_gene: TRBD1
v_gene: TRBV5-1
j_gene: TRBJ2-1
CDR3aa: CASSWSDGDRVYNEQFF
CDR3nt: TGCGCCAGCAGCTGGAGTGATGGGGACAGGGTATACAATGAGCAGTTCTTC

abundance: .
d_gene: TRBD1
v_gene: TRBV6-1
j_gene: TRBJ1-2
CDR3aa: CASSPLTGGGGYTF
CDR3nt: TGTGCCAGCAGTCCTCTGACAGGGGGCGGCGGCTACACCTTC

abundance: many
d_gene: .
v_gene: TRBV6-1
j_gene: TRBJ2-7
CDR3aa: CASRGIQGTRSYEQYF
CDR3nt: TGTGCCAGCAGAGGAATACAAGGGACTCGTTCCTACGAGCAGTACTTC

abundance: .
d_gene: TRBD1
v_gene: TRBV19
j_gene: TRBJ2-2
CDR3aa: CASTDRDAGELFF
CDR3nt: TGTGCCAGTACCGACAGGGACGCCGGGGAGCTGTTTTTT

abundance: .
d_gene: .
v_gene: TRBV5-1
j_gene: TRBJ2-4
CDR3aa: CASSLEAKNIQYF
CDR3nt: TGCGCCAGCAGCTTGGAAGCCAAAAACATTCAGTACTTC

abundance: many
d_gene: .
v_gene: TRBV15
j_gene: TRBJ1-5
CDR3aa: CATSRSSTPGQPQHF
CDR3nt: TGTGCCACCAGCAGAAGTTCAACCCCTGGACAGCCCCAGCATTTT

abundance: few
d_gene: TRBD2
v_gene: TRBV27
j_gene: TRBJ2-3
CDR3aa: CASSFIAGAYTDTQYF
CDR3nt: TGTGCCAGCAGTTTCATAGCGGGGGCCTACACAGATACGCAGTATTTT

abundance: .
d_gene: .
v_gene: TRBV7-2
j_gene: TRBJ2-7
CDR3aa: CASSSVGAAYGRYF
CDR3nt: TGTGCCAGCAGCTCCGTCGGGGCCGCCTACGGGCGGTACTTC

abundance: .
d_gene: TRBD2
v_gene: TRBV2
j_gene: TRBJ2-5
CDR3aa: CASSGTGTSGKETQYF
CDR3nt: TGTGCCAGCAGCGGAACCGGGACTAGCGGAAAAGAGACCCAGTACTTC

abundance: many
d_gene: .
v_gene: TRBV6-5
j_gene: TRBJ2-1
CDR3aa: CASSYSTFRGADSEQFF
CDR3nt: TGTGCCAGCAGTTACTCCACCTTTAGGGGCGCCGATTCTGAGCAGTTCTTC

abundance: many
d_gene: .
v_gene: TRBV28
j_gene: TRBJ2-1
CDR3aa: CASSLRPGTKPSISYNEQFF
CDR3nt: TGTGCCAGCAGCCTTCGACCCGGGACAAAGCCCTCTATCTCCTACAATGAGCAGTTCTTC

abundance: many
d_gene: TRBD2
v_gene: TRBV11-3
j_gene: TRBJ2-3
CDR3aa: CASSSRSGTHTDTQYF
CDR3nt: TGTGCCAGCAGCTCTAGGAGCGGGACCCACACAGATACGCAGTATTTT

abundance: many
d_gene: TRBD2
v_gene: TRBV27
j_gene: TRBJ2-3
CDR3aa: CASSTTSGVYTDTQYF
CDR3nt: TGTGCCAGCAGTACGACTAGCGGGGTTTACACAGATACGCAGTATTTT

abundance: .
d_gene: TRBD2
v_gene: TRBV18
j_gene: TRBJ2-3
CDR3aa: CASSPSGRLTTDTQYF
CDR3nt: TGTGCCAGCTCACCTAGCGGGAGGCTAACCACAGATACGCAGTATTTT

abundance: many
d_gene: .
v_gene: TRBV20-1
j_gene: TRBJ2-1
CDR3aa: CNPAKGYDEQFF
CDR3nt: TGCAATCCGGCCAAAGGGTACGATGAGCAGTTCTTC

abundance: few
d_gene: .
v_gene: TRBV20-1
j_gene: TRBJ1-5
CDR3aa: CSAREAGQPQHF
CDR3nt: TGCAGTGCTAGAGAGGCTGGACAGCCCCAGCATTTT

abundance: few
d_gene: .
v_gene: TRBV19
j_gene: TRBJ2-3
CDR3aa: CASSITSGSTDTQYF
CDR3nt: TGTGCCAGTAGTATAACCAGCGGGAGCACAGATACGCAGTATTTT

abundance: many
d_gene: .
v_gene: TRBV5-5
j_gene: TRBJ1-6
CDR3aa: CASSPCSPLHF
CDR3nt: TGTGCCAGCAGTCCCTGTTCACCCCTCCACTTT

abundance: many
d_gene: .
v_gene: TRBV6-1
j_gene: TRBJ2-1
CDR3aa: CASSYAGASYNEQFF
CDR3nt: TGTGCCAGCAGTTATGCGGGGGCCTCTTACAATGAGCAGTTCTTC